A single T cell receptor beta chain is shown here with its context. It has no known antigen specificity. The library was obtained by 5' RACE. The input for every TCR library was 3500 ng of total RNA. For each sample, cDNA was synthesized in eight separate reactions using SMARTScribe reverse transcriptase. During cDNA synthesis, unique molecular identifiers containing a 6-nucleotide sample barcode were introduced by template switching. Amplification of TCRalpha and TCRbeta cDNA involved two nested PCRs of approximately 17 and 9 cycles, and each PCR was followed by bead purification. Before amplification, cDNA was treated with uracil DNA-glycosylase and purified using the QIAquick PCR purification kit. In the second PCR, Illumina TruSeq-compatible adapters and sample-specific barcodes were added. TapeStation and Qubit were used to check library quality and concentration, and roughly 5 ng of each library went into the pool. Sequencing of pooled libraries was carried out on an Illumina HiSeq2500 single-index Rapid Run using 2 x 100 bp reads and custom sequencing primers. In the original analysis: MiGEC version 1.2.6 was used for UMI-based consensus assembly to correct PCR and sequencing errors. V(D)J alignment, clonotype assembly and CDR3 extraction were performed with MiXCR version 2.1.1. Gene usage, clonotype sharing and MAIT/NKT TCR abundance were normalised by analysing the top 1000, 10 000 and 20 000 clonotypes per sample. Diversity was computed as the inverse Simpson index with the vegan R package after downsampling to 27 000 UMIs. Statistical testing used paired Mann-Whitney U tests on the discordant twin pairs and applied Benjamini-Hochberg correction for multiple testing. Reads reprocessed by TCRdb are summarized as one entry per CDR3 protein sequence, and DNA is absent. Here the V and J calls rest on TCRdb's processing, not on the authors' analysis. The sample's table covers about 130,000 distinct CDR3 sequences. The ten largest account for approximately 1.2% of the sample.

This entry belongs to a study of monozygotic twins with inflammatory bowel disease (dated 2019 in TCRdb). Regarding the research as a whole: The full study comprised approximately 28 monozygotic twin pairs: nine German pairs (four IBD-concordant, five IBD-discordant) and 19 IBD-discordant Danish pairs. The search for disease-associated traits relied mainly on comparing, within discordant pairs, IBD patients with their genetically identical healthy co-twins. Each individual had, on average, about 151 000 unique TCRalpha sequences and 181 000 unique TCRbeta sequences available for analysis.

The CDR3 covers 12 residues, taking in both the cysteine and the phenylalanine. No DNA sequence is on record. CDR1 is given as MNHEY and CDR2 as SMNVEV, both from the germline V gene (reference sequence). From each donor, a roughly 2.5 ml peripheral blood sample was drawn into PAXgene tubes and stored at -80 degrees C. Without T cell sorting, total RNA was isolated from whole blood using the PAXgene blood miRNA kit on an automated QIAcube. Peripheral blood from monozygotic twin pairs, either concordant or discordant for inflammatory bowel disease, underwent deep TCRalpha and TCRbeta repertoire profiling that used unique molecular barcoding. For every twin pair, smoking habits were documented, and each individual was categorised as a current, former or never smoker. Paper-wide results and their limitations: The analysis was unable to tell apart different T cell subtypes. Measured by the inverse Simpson index, TCRbeta repertoire diversity was lower in IBD patients than in their healthy co-twins. Concordant and discordant twins showed no difference in repertoire similarity, possibly because of limited statistical power. Because patients received different immunosuppressive treatments, the repertoires may have picked up extra background noise and variability between individuals. No single strong signal or clonotype linked to IBD turned up in the results, so the idea that one exists was not supported. Compared with healthy twins, IBD patients had fewer clonotypes in common with other individuals, a difference most pronounced in patients showing signs of disease activity.

Sample: blood. The rearrangement combines TRBV27 with TRBJ2-7. This TCR came from a human donor with ulcerative colitis or Crohn's disease, or a healthy co-twin of an affected twin (not recorded which). The CDR3 sequence is CASSSSSYEQYF.